Listed here are 8 T cell receptor beta chains from one sample, sequenced in a study of blood T cell repertoires in COVID-19. Method: immunoSEQ multiplex PCR; TCRdb's copy keeps in-frame clones and lacks some. The table has some 180,000 clones, around four fifths seen once. Sequencing was performed on peripheral blood. The receptors here all came from a woman of 80 years or more with COVID-19, enrolled during active disease.

The rearrangement uses TRBV7-8 and TRBJ2-3; TRBD2 agrees at 11 bases. CDR1 is SGHVS and CDR2 is FQNEAQ in the germline V gene. This CDR3 comprises 16 residues. V dropped 4 bases and J dropped 6; count of bases not matched to a gene: 9. DNA of the CDR3: TGTGCCAGCAGCTACATCTTAGCGGGGGGGCCGGATACGCAGTATTTT. Protein sequence: CASSYILAGGPDTQYF.

A single count supports this clone. The chain couples TRBV14 to TRBJ1-2; 10 bases match TRBD1. The CDR3 length is 15 residues. Germline CDR1 reads SGHDN; CDR2 reads FVKESK. V gave up 3 bases and J gave up 4 bases; unmatched junction bases: 5. The CDR3 DNA follows: TGTGCCAGCAGCCAGACAGGGGGCGACGGCTATGGCTACACCTTC. Translated, it gives CASSQTGGDGYGYTF.

The chain combines TRBV7-9 with TRBJ1-1, with 9 bases identical to TRBD1. Germline lookup yields CDR1 SEHNR and CDR2 FQNEAQ (reference sequence). The V gene end was trimmed by 3 bases and the J gene end by 4 bases; junction bases not matched to a gene: 12. This CDR3 is 17 amino acids long. The CDR3 is CASSFKGTGSSATEAFF. DNA of the CDR3: TGTGCCAGCAGCTTTAAGGGGACAGGGTCTTCGGCCACTGAAGCTTTCTTT.

The chain employs TRBV6-2 or TRBV6-3 and TRBJ1-2, with TRBD1 matching over 7 bases. The V gene's germline CDR1 is MNHEY and CDR2 SVGEGT. J lost 3 bases, V lost 4 bases, and 2 bases had no gene match. The CDR3 is 13 amino acids. The chain's CDR3 is CASSLTGYYGYTF. CDR3 nucleotides: TGTGCCAGCAGTTTGACAGGGTACTATGGCTACACCTTC.

This rearrangement joins TRBV7-2 to TRBJ2-7; 12 positions match TRBD2. The junction had 11 bases not matched to a gene; V was cut back by 4 bases and J by 7 bases. In germline, CDR1 is SGHTA, CDR2 FQGNSA. This CDR3 spans 16 amino acids. The CDR3 protein is CASSSRTSGDPREQYF. CDR3 in DNA: TGTGCCAGCAGCTCGCGGACTAGCGGGGACCCTAGGGAGCAGTACTTC.

This chain links TRBV4-1 with TRBJ1-3, with a possible D match to TRBD1 (5 bases). CDR1 MGHRA and CDR2 YSYEKL come from the germline V gene. CDR3 length equals 15 residues. Trimming left V 0 bases short and J 7 bases short, with 13 bases between. This CDR3 reads CASSQEGVGGNTIYF. CDR3 nucleotides: TGCGCCAGCAGCCAAGAAGGCGTCGGGGGGAACACCATATATTTT.

This clone has a single count. This chain joins TRBV27 and TRBJ2-3; tentatively, D is TRBD1 (5 bases). The V end was cut by 6 bases, the J end by 2 bases, with 9 bases between. CDR3 length: 13 residues. The V gene's germline CDR1 is MNHEY and CDR2 SMNVEV (reference sequence). Here the CDR3 DNA reads TGTGCCAGCAGCCGACAGTACACAGATACGCAGTATTTT. Protein product: CASSRQYTDTQYF.

The rearrangement uses TRBV30 and TRBJ2-3, with 8 bases fitting TRBD2. CDR3 length: 14 residues. The V and J ends lost 3 bases and 7 bases, in that order; junction bases with no gene match: 9. Germline V gives CDR1 GTSNPN, CDR2 SVGIG (reference sequence). This CDR3 reads CAWRLRTSWNTQYF. CDR3 bases: TGTGCCTGGAGGCTCCGGACTAGCTGGAATACGCAGTATTTT.